This T cell receptor beta chain was identified during a study of cytomegalovirus exposure and HLA in healthy donors. In the study overall: Later analysis reported that the 95 to 150 validation repertoires shared the platform of the roughly 700 first-cohort repertoires.

The data were produced by immunoSEQ multiplex PCR, yet TCRdb's version contains in-frame clones alone and is incomplete. The sample holds about 360,000 clones, roughly 90% seen once. The V gene's germline CDR1 is SGHNT and CDR2 YYREEE (reference sequence). This CDR3 comprises 18 residues. V shed 0 bases and J 6 bases; nucleotides not matched to a gene: 9. Sequenced input: PBMCs. The chain joins TRBV5-4 to TRBJ2-1; 13 bases map to TRBD2. This receptor was obtained from a woman in her late teens or twenties in good health and CMV-seronegative. Here the CDR3 reads CASSLEVRTSGSFNEQFF. Written as DNA, the CDR3 is TGTGCCAGCAGCTTGGAGGTTAGGACTAGCGGGAGTTTCAATGAGCAGTTCTTC.